The present T cell receptor (beta chain) was sequenced within a study of shared T cell receptors in the human thymus. TCRdb's copy holds only in-frame clones and misses some; the assay was immunoSEQ multiplex PCR. The data hold 700,000 to 750,000 clones, with 80% to 90% observed a single time. This CDR3 contains 17 residues. With V trimmed by 4 bases and J by 2 bases, 12 bases remained unmatched. Germline V gene lookup returns CDR1 SGHKS and CDR2 YYEKEE (reference sequence). The same data also contributed to another study, on human thymus T cells. This second study says: Resected material from corrective heart surgery provided the thymus tissue analysed. Among thymic and blood repertoires, usage of V and J genes appeared biased. Thymic repertoires overlap heavily among unrelated individuals, related research has reported.

The sample taken for sequencing was thymocytes. This receptor was obtained from a girl under three years old with a congenital heart defect. The V call is TRBV5-5, the J call TRBJ1-1; 9 bases agree with TRBD1. The CDR3 sequence is CASSPGRDRDNNTEAFF. CDR3 nucleotides: TGTGCCAGCAGCCCCGGAAGGGACAGGGACAACAACACTGAAGCTTTCTTT.